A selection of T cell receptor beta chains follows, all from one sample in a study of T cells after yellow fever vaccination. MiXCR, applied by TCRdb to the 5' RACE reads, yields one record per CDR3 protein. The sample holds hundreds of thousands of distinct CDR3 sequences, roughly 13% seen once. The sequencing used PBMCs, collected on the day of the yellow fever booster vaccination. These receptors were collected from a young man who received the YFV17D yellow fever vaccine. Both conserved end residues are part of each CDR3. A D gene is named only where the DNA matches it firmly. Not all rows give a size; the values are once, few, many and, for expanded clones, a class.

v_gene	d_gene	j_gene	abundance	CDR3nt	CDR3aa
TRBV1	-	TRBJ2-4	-	TGCACCAGCAGCCAAGATACAGGGGCAGGGGCCAAAAACATTCAGTACTTC	CTSSQDTGAGAKNIQYF
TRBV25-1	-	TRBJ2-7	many	TGTGCCAGCAGTGAATCGGATGGCCACGAGCAGTACTTC	CASSESDGHEQYF
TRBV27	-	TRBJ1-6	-	TGTGCCAGCAGTTCACACTCCTATAATTCACCCCTCCACTTT	CASSSHSYNSPLHF
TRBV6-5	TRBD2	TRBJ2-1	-	TGTGCCAGCAGTCTGATGAAGAGCGGGAGGATCAACAATGAGCAGTTCTTC	CASSLMKSGRINNEQFF
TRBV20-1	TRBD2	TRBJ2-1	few	TGCAGTGCTAGAACGGGAGGAACCTACAATGAGCAGTTCTTC	CSARTGGTYNEQFF
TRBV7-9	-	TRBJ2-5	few	TGTGCCAGCAGCTTAGTGGACGGGCAAGAGACCCAGTACTTC	CASSLVDGQETQYF
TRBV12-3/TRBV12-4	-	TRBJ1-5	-	TGTGCCAGCAGTCCAGGGAGTGTTCAGCCCCAGCATTTT	CASSPGSVQPQHF
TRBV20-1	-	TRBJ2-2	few	TGCAGTGCTAGAGATGAAAAACAGGGACTACTCGCCGGGGAGCTGTTTTTT	CSARDEKQGLLAGELFF
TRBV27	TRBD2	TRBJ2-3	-	TGTGCCAGCAGCCGGGGACTAGCGGGATATACGCAGTATTTT	CASSRGLAGYTQYF
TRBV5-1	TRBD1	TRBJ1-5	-	TGCGCCAGCAGCTTGCAGGGGGCCACGGCTCAGCCCCAGCATTTT	CASSLQGATAQPQHF
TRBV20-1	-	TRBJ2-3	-	TGCAGTGCTAGAGATGGGGACCGCCAGTATTTT	CSARDGDRQYF
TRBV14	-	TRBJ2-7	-	TGTGCCAGCAGCCTTCTAGACAGAACCTACGAGCAGTACTTC	CASSLLDRTYEQYF
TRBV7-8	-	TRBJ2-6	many	TGTGCCAGCAGCTACCCCCCGTTTAGCTCTGGGGCCAACGTCCTGACTTTC	CASSYPPFSSGANVLTF
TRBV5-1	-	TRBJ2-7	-	TGCGCCAGCAGCTTAGCCGCGCCAGGGGAAGAGCAGTACTTC	CASSLAAPGEEQYF
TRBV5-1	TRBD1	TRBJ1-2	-	TGCGCCAGCAGGGACGGACAGGGAAACTATGGCTACACCTTC	CASRDGQGNYGYTF
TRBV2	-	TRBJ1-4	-	TGTGCCAGCAAAACGGACGGAGAAGATGAAAAACTGTTTTTT	CASKTDGEDEKLFF
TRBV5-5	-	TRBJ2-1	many	TGTGCCAGCAGCTTTGGCAGGGGCGTAAATGAGCAGTTCTTC	CASSFGRGVNEQFF
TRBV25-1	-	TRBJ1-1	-	TGTGCCAGCAGCCGACGGAATATGAACACTGAAGCTTTCTTT	CASSRRNMNTEAFF
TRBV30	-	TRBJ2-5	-	TGTGCCTCGACTCCACAGGGTGGGCCACAAGAGACCCAGTACTTC	CASTPQGGPQETQYF
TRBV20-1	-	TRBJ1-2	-	TGCAGTGCTAGAGATTCAATTGGCTATGGCTACACCTTC	CSARDSIGYGYTF
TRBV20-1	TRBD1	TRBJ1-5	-	TGCAGTGCTAGAGATTTATCCGGGACAGGAAGTCAGCCCCATCATTTT	CSARDLSGTGSQPHHF
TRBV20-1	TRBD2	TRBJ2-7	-	TGCAGTTCCTCGGGGGGCTCCTACGAGCAGTACTTC	CSSSGGSYEQYF
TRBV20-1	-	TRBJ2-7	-	TGCAGTGCTAGCCCTCCTGGGAGACAACACTACTACGAGCAGTACTTC	CSASPPGRQHYYEQYF
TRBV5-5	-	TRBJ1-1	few	TGTGCCAGCAGCTTGGTAGATCGAGCTTTCTTT	CASSLVDRAFF
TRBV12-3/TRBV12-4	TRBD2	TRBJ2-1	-	TGTGCCAGCACCGAGACTAGCGGGTTCCGCAATGAGCAGTTCTTC	CASTETSGFRNEQFF
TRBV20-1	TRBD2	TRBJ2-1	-	TGCAGTGCTAATTCCAACTGGGGACTAGCTGAAGAGCAGTTCTTC	CSANSNWGLAEEQFF
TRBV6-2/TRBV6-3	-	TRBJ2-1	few	TGTGCCAGCAGCCACGGTTATCTCGATGAGCAGTTCTTC	CASSHGYLDEQFF
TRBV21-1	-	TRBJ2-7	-	TGTGCCAGCAGCAAAGATGAGGGAGAAAGACACGAGCAGTACTTC	CASSKDEGERHEQYF
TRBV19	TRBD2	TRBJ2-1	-	TGTGCCAGTAGTTATAGCGGGACTGTGGATGAGCAGTTCTTC	CASSYSGTVDEQFF
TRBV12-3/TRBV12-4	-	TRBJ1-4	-	TGTGCCAGCAGCCAGACCAATTCGGGTGAAAAACTGTTTTTT	CASSQTNSGEKLFF
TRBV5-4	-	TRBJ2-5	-	TGTGCCAGCAGCAGCCCTAGCACTCAAGAGACCCAGTACTTC	CASSSPSTQETQYF
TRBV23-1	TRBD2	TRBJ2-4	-	TGCGCCAGCAGTCACCCCCTCGAGGCAGCGGGAGGATTAGCCAAAAACATTCAGTACTTC	CASSHPLEAAGGLAKNIQYF
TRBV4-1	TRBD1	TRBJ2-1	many	TGCGCCAGCAGCCATTCCGGGACAGGGATGCGGGGTGAGCAGTTCTTC	CASSHSGTGMRGEQFF
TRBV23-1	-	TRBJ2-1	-	TGCGCCAGCAGCCAACGGGCCAGCCGGGCTGAGCAGTTCTTC	CASSQRASRAEQFF
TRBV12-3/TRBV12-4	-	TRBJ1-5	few	TGTGCCAGCAGAAAAAACAGGGCCCAGCCCCAGCATTTT	CASRKNRAQPQHF
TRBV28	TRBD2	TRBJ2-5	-	TGTGCCAGCAGTTACGGGACTAGCGGAATCCAAGAGACCCAGTACTTC	CASSYGTSGIQETQYF
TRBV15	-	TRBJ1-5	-	TGTGCCACCAGCAGAGAAGGGGGGAGTCAGCCCCAGCATTTT	CATSREGGSQPQHF
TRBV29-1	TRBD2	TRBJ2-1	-	TGCAGCGTTGAAGAGGGACTAGCGGGGCTCAATGAGCAGTTCTTC	CSVEEGLAGLNEQFF
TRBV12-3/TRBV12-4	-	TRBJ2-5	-	TGTGCCAGCAGCACCGACAGACAACAAGAGACCCAGTACTTC	CASSTDRQQETQYF
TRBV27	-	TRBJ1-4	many	TGTGCCAGCAGTTACGGGGGGGCAACTAATGAAAAACTGTTTTTT	CASSYGGATNEKLFF
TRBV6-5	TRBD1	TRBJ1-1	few	TGTGCCAGCCGTTACAGGGGGAACACTGAAGCTTTCTTT	CASRYRGNTEAFF
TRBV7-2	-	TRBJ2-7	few	TGTGCCAGCAGCCCCATCGGTCGCACCTACGAGCAGTACTTC	CASSPIGRTYEQYF
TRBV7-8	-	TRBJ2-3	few	TGTGCCAGCAGCTTGAGATGGACCAGCACAGATACGCAGTATTTT	CASSLRWTSTDTQYF
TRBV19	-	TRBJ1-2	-	TGTGCCAGTAGTATAAGGACGGTCAACTATGGCTACACCTTC	CASSIRTVNYGYTF
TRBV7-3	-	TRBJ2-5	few	TGTGCCAGCAGCTTAAGTATAGGATTCCAAGAGACCCAGTACTTC	CASSLSIGFQETQYF
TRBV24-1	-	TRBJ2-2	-	TGTGCCACCAGGGATCGGGAAATGAGGGAGCTGTTTTTT	CATRDREMRELFF
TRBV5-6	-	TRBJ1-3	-	TGTGCCAGCAGCTTGGGGGTACAGGATGGAAACACCATATATTTT	CASSLGVQDGNTIYF
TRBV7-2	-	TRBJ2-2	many	TGTGCCAGCAGCTTAAATCCACAGCTGGAGCTGTTTTTT	CASSLNPQLELFF
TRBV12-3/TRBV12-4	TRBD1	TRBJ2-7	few	TGTGCCAGCACCAGGGGGAACTACGAGCAGTACTTC	CASTRGNYEQYF
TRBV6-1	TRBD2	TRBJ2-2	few	TGTGCCAGCAGGCCACCGGGGGGGGACACCGGGGAGCTGTTTTTT	CASRPPGGDTGELFF
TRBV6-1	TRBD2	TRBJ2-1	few	TGTGCCAGCAGTCCTGACGGTTGGGGGGGAGCCTACAATGAGCAGTTCTTC	CASSPDGWGGAYNEQFF
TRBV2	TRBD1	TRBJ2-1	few	TGTGCCAGCAACCCCCCAGGGGGTGCCTACAATGAGCAGTTCTTC	CASNPPGGAYNEQFF
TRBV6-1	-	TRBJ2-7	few	TGTGCCAGCCGCCAACTAGCCGACTACGTAGAGCAGTACTTC	CASRQLADYVEQYF
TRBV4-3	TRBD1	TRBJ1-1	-	TGCGCCAGCAGCCATTTGGCCTGGGACAGGGGGGCCGTGGCTGAAGCTTTCTTT	CASSHLAWDRGAVAEAFF